This TCR beta chain was identified in a study of CD8 T cells in Susac syndrome. Regarding the study as a whole: The study's TCR sequencing and HLA analysis drew on a certain number of individuals. That number was acknowledged as relatively small.

Reverse transcription used roughly 0.5 to 1 ug RNA and random hexamers. The authors amplified TCR beta CDR3 across 54 Vbeta and 13 Jbeta using immunoSEQ multiplex PCR. TCRdb recomputed calls from the immunoSEQ multiplex PCR reads with MiXCR, one row per CDR3 protein. The sample has approximately 150,000 distinct CDR3 sequences; roughly 94% are singletons. This clonotype has only one observation. Antigen: not known. The sequenced target, TCR beta, came from blood CD8+ and CD4+ T cells. What was sequenced was CD4+ T cells from PBMCs. This receptor was identified in a human donor in good health.

CDR3 nucleotides: TGCGCCAGCAGCCAAACGGATTGGGGGGCGGGTGGCTACACCTTC. Residues: CASSQTDWGAGGYTF. V usage is TRBV4-3 and J usage is TRBJ1-2; a weak D match, TRBD1 (6 bases). The CDR3 has 15 residues. V dropped 2 bases and J dropped 7 bases, with 17 bases sitting between them. Germline CDR1 LGHNA, CDR2 YSLEER.